This T cell receptor (beta chain) was profiled in a study of cytomegalovirus exposure and HLA in healthy donors. Overall study: Unique TCR beta sequences numbering about 100 million came from approximately 180 million T cells in an earlier analysis.

Primers: 60 Vbeta forward and 13 Jbeta reverse. Only in-frame clones appear in the TCRdb table, and some are missing; sequencing was by immunoSEQ multiplex PCR. In all, the sample yields 150,000 to 200,000 clones. General study findings and limits: Reportedly, HLA-A and HLA-B alleles of most subjects were accurately predicted from TCR beta. Researchers reported in a later analysis that a missense DCLRE1C variant was tied to TCR beta V- and J-gene trimming.

Comment on this clone: Its matching antigen is unknown.

Sequenced material: PBMCs. The receptor was derived from a woman aged 18 to 35 in good health and CMV-seropositive.

This CDR3 is CAWSWLAGASYEQYF. The DNA for the CDR3 is TGTGCCTGGAGTTGGCTAGCGGGGGCTTCCTACGAGCAGTACTTC. This chain uses TRBV30 with TRBJ2-7, with 10 bases lining up with TRBD2. J lost 1 base, V lost 2 bases, and 5 bases had no gene match. Germline assignment: CDR1 GTSNPN and CDR2 SVGIG (reference sequence). This CDR3 region has 15 residues. Full variable domain (missing parts from reference TRBV30 and TRBJ2-7): SQTIHQWPATLVQPVGSPLSLECTVEGTSNPNLYWYRQAAGRGLQLLFYSVGIGQISSEVPQNLSASRPQDRQFILSSKKLLLSDSGFYLCAWSWLAGASYEQYFGPGTRLTVT.